This TCR beta chain was identified in a study of shared clonotypes between healthy human individuals. Across the study: Donors had three CD4 naive, three CD4 memory, two CD8 naive and one CD8 memory plate apiece.

Researchers ran the assay at a deep level. Several immunoSEQ plates received, in even portions, the genomic DNA of each subset. The assay was immunoSEQ multiplex PCR, and TCRdb's table has in-frame clones only and misses some. Among some 2,000,000 clones, around 95% were seen once, and the ten largest hold over 0.1%. Study-wide points: Naive subsets generally had larger estimated richness than memory subsets.

Concerning this clone itself: Its antigen remains unidentified.

The V and J ends lost 4 bases and 4 bases respectively, with 9 bases between them. Germline V gives CDR1 MNHEY, CDR2 SVGAGI. The CDR3 loop spans 13 amino acids. The material sequenced was naive CD4+ T cells sorted from blood. Documented subset: CD45RA+ positively selected. This sequence was found in a young man in good health. The V and J genes are TRBV6-5 and TRBJ2-3; no firm D call. CDR3 DNA: TGTGCCAGCAGTTCCTTTACCCCAGATACGCAGTATTTT. It specifies CASSSFTPDTQYF.